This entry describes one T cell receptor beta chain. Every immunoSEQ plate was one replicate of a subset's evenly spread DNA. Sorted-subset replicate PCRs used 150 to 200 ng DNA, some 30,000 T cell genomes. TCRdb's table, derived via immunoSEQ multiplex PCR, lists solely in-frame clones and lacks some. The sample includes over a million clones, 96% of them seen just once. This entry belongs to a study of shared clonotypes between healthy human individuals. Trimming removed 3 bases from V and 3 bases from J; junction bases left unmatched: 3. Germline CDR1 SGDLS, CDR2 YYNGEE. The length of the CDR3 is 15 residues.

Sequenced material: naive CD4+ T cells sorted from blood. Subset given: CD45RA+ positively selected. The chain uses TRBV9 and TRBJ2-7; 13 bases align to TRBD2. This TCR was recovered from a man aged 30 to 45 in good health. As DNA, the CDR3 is TGTGCCAGCAGCGGGGGGACTAGCGGGAACTACGAGCAGTACTTC. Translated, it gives CASSGGTSGNYEQYF. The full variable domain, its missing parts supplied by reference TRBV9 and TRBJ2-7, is DSGVTQTPKHLITATGQRVTLRCSPRSGDLSVYWYQQSLDQGLQFLIQYYNGEERAKGNILERFSAQQFPDLHSELNLSSLELGDSALYFCASSGGTSGNYEQYFGPGTRLTVT.